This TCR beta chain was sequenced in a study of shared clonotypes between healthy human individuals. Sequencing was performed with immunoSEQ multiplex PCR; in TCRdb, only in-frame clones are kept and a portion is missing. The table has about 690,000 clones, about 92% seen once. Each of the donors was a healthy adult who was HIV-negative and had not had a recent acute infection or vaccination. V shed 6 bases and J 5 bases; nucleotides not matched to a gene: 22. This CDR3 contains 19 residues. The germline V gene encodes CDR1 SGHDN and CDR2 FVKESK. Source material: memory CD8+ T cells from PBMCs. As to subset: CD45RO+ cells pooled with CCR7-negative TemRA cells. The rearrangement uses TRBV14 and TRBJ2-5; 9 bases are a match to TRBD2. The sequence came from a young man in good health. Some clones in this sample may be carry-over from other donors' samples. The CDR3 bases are TGTGCCAGCAGTAATACAGAGGTTTATGGGACTAGCATTCGGGAGACCCAGTACTTC. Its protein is CASSNTEVYGTSIRETQYF. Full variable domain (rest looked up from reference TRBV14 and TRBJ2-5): EAGVTQFPSHSVIEKGQTVTLRCDPISGHDNLYWYRRVMGKEIKFLLHFVKESKQDESGMPNNRFLAERTGGTYSTLKVQPAELEDSGVYFCASSNTEVYGTSIRETQYFGPGTRLLVL.